The clone carrying this T cell receptor (beta chain) has more than one count but fewer than ten. Its antigen is unidentified. V lost 4 bases, J lost 3 bases, and 7 bases stayed unmatched. CDR1 is GTSNPN, CDR2 SVGIG, per germline (reference sequence). CDR3 length: 15 amino acids. The source of the sample is a study of cytomegalovirus exposure and HLA in healthy donors. Study-wide results and caveats: For most TCR sequences rarity was the rule, although some public TCRs occurred in many donors. According to reports, the classifier identified cytomegalovirus status with high specificity and sensitivity.

Both 60 Vbeta primers and 13 Jbeta primers went into the PCR. This table comes from immunoSEQ multiplex PCR, and its TCRdb copy is limited to in-frame clones, with some not included. The top ten hold 4.5% to 5.5% of the sample, which has about 130,000 clones, around three quarters seen once. The TCR originated in a man aged 25-40 years in good health and CMV-seronegative. The chain has TRBV30 and TRBJ2-2, with 8 bases that match TRBD2. Sequencing input: PBMCs. CDR3 in DNA: TGTGCCTGGAAGACCGGGACTAGGGACACCGGGGAGCTGTTTTTT. Its protein is CAWKTGTRDTGELFF.